There are a few counts of the clone carrying this T cell receptor beta chain. Its antigen is unknown. This specimen comes from a study of cytomegalovirus exposure and HLA in healthy donors. Across the study: About 85 million unique TCRs from HLA-typed donors were held in an early release of data. For the roughly 400 genotyped donors, roughly 81% fell within the Caucasian-associated ancestry cluster. Regarding the study as a whole: Among the sequence variants, a highly shared cluster was likely an artifact of sequencing. A missense variant in DCLRE1C was later tied to TCR beta V- and J-gene trimming.

CDR3 length: 14 residues. V lost 4 bases to trimming and J lost 1 base, with 11 bases between them. Germline V gene data show CDR1 as SGDLS and CDR2 as YYNGEE. PCR amplification relied on 60 Vbeta primers (plus 13 Jbeta primers). Some clones are missing from TCRdb's copy, which holds only in-frame ones; the method was immunoSEQ multiplex PCR. The table records over 250,000 clones, 65% to 85% of them present only once. This chain uses TRBV9 with TRBJ2-5; D is uncertain. The source of this sequence is a female donor in good health and CMV-seronegative. Source material: PBMCs. The CDR3, as DNA: TGTGCCAGCAGCCTAGGTCCAGGCCAAGAGACCCAGTACTTC. Translating gives CASSLGPGQETQYF.